A single sample gave rise to the 25 T cell receptor beta chains below, sequenced in a study of cytomegalovirus exposure and HLA in healthy donors. The PCR used 60 Vbeta and 13 Jbeta primers. TCRdb's table, derived via immunoSEQ multiplex PCR, lists solely in-frame clones and lacks some. The table has 100,000 to 150,000 clones, roughly 78% seen once. Sequencing used PBMCs. Source of these receptors: a male donor in good health and CMV-seronegative.

This sequence joins TRBV14 and TRBJ2-1; tentatively, D is TRBD2 (7 bases). Trimming left V 2 bases short and J 0 bases short, with 17 bases between. The V gene's germline CDR1 is SGHDN and CDR2 FVKESK. This CDR3 has 18 amino acids. The CDR3 region has the DNA TGTGCCAGCAGCCAATTTCCTCGGGGGGCCGGCTCCTACAATGAGCAGTTCTTC. Protein product: CASSQFPRGAGSYNEQFF.

V usage is TRBV6-5 and J usage is TRBJ1-4; TRBD1 might be the D (6 bases). The V and J ends lost 5 bases and 4 bases respectively, with 11 bases between them. Germline V CDR1 and CDR2: MNHEY, SVGAGI. The CDR3 loop spans 14 amino acids. The CDR3 reads CASSQQGLNEKLFF. In nucleotides, the CDR3 is TGTGCCAGCAGTCAACAGGGCCTTAATGAAAAACTGTTTTTT.

The gene calls are TRBV5-6 and TRBJ2-7; D remains ambiguous. This CDR3 comprises 14 residues. CDR1 and CDR2 (germline): SGHDT, YYEEEE. V was cut by 0 bases and J by 3 bases, with 10 bases left in between. CDR3 sequence (DNA): TGTGCCAGCAGCTTGGGAGGCAGATTCTACGAGCAGTACTTC. It specifies CASSLGGRFYEQYF.

V usage is TRBV2 and J usage is TRBJ2-7, with 7 bases lining up with TRBD2. CDR3 size: 13 residues. Unmatched junction bases numbered 4, after V lost 5 bases and J lost 3 bases. The germline CDR1 and CDR2 sequences are SNHLY and FYNNEI. This CDR3 reads CASSPGLHYEQYF. As DNA, the CDR3 is TGTGCCAGCAGTCCGGGACTACACTACGAGCAGTACTTC.

V gene TRBV30 combines with J gene TRBJ2-1, with D perhaps matching TRBD1 (6 bases). This CDR3 is built from 13 residues. Germline V lookup: CDR1 GTSNPN, CDR2 SVGIG (reference sequence). V lost 2 bases to trimming and J lost 4 bases, with 9 bases between them. In DNA form, the CDR3 reads TGTGCCTGGAGTCCGGACAGTTACAATGAGCAGTTCTTC. It is translated as CAWSPDSYNEQFF.

The chain combines TRBV19 with TRBJ2-7, with D possibly matching TRBD2 (6 bases). Trimming cost V 7 bases and J 6 bases, with 19 bases left between them. The CDR3 consists of 14 residues. From germline, CDR1 is LNHDA and CDR2 SQIVND (reference sequence). The CDR3 DNA follows: TGTGCCAGTAAACCCGACGGCGTGGGAGGCGAGCAGTACTTC. Its protein product is CASKPDGVGGEQYF.

This chain joins TRBV5-1 and TRBJ2-3, with a possible D match to TRBD2 (6 bases). This CDR3 has 14 amino acids. Deletions cut 4 bases from V and 2 bases from J, with 11 bases between. Germline V gene data show CDR1 as SGHRS and CDR2 as YFSETQ. This CDR3 reads CASSVGLYTDTQYF. DNA for the CDR3: TGCGCCAGCAGCGTGGGACTTTACACAGATACGCAGTATTTT.

This chain links TRBV9 with TRBJ2-3, with TRBD2 matching over 7 bases. Germline V gene lookup returns CDR1 SGDLS and CDR2 YYNGEE. CDR3 length: 15 residues. Trimming cost V 1 base and J 0 bases; bases outside gene matches: 2. CDR3 sequence: CASSVFSGSTDTQYF. The CDR3 DNA sequence: TGTGCCAGCAGCGTATTTAGCGGGAGCACAGATACGCAGTATTTT.

The rearrangement links TRBV6-5 to TRBJ1-2; D gene uncertain. Trimming cost V 10 bases and J 3 bases, with 15 bases left between them. CDR3 length: 13 residues. Germline assignment: CDR1 MNHEY and CDR2 SVGAGI. The CDR3 DNA reads as TGTGCCACCAGACGGAGAAATGACTATGGCTACACCTTC. Amino acids: CATRRRNDYGYTF.

J is TRBJ2-3 and V is TRBV10-2, with 9 positions matching TRBD1. Per the germline V gene, CDR1 is WSHSY and CDR2 is SAAADI. Trimming at V came to 6 bases and at J to 3 bases, leaving 19 bases not matched to a gene. This CDR3 has 19 amino acids. CDR3 bases: TGCGCCAGCAGCCGCCGTAAAAACAGGGGGCGAGGGGAAACAGATACGCAGTATTTT. It codes for CASSRRKNRGRGETDTQYF.

This chain connects TRBV7-9 to TRBJ2-5; possibly TRBD1 for D (5 bases). The V and J ends lost 5 bases and 5 bases respectively, with 12 bases between them. Germline V CDR1 and CDR2: SEHNR, FQNEAQ (reference sequence). This CDR3 has 13 residues. CDR3 sequence: CASSGYRMETQYF. CDR3 nucleotide sequence: TGTGCCAGCAGCGGGTACAGGATGGAGACCCAGTACTTC. The variable domain in full, with the rest retrieved from reference TRBV7-9 and TRBJ2-5, is DTGVSQNPRHKITKRGQNVTFRCDPISEHNRLYWYRQTLGQGPEFLTYFQNEAQLEKSRLLSDRFSAERPKGSFSTLEIQRTEQGDSAMYLCASSGYRMETQYFGPGTRLLVL.

Comments on this clone: Compared with germline, one end of the junction differs, possibly owing to a read error. The chain is built from TRBV7-9 and TRBJ2-1; D remains unclear. Per germline, CDR1 SEHNR and CDR2 FQNEAQ (reference sequence). CDR3 size: 13 residues. The CDR3, as DNA: TGTTCCAGCAGCTCGATTTCTAACAATGAGCAGTTCTTC. Residues: CSSSSISNNEQFF. The variable domain in full, with the rest retrieved from reference TRBV7-9 and TRBJ2-1, is DTGVSQNPRHKITKRGQNVTFRCDPISEHNRLYWYRQTLGQGPEFLTYFQNEAQLEKSRLLSDRFSAERPKGSFSTLEIQRTEQGDSAMYLCSSSSISNNEQFFGPGTRLTVL.

The chain is built from TRBV28 and TRBJ2-3; maybe TRBD1 (5 bases). This CDR3 contains 14 residues. The germline CDR1 and CDR2 sequences are MDHEN and SYDVKM. V shed 8 bases and J shed 0 bases, with 12 bases lying between them. In nucleotides, the CDR3 is TGTGCCAGCCGAACAGGCGTGAGCACAGATACGCAGTATTTT. Translation: CASRTGVSTDTQYF. Together with reference TRBV28 and TRBJ2-3, the CDR3 gives the full variable domain: DVKVTQSSRYLVKRTGEKVFLECVQDMDHENMFWYRQDPGLGLRLIYFSYDVKMKEKGDIPEGYSVSREKKERFSLILESASTNQTSMYLCASRTGVSTDTQYFGPGTRLTVL.

The chain links TRBV29-1 to TRBJ2-2; D is possibly TRBD2 (6 bases). V gave up 7 bases and J gave up 0 bases, with 12 bases separating them. Germline assignment: CDR1 SQVTM and CDR2 ANQGSEA. This CDR3 region has 14 residues. The CDR3 DNA sequence: TGCAGCGCCAGTAGCGGATCGAACACCGGGGAGCTGTTTTTT. Translated, it gives CSASSGSNTGELFF.

The rearrangement uses TRBV7-2 and TRBJ1-2, with a tentative D call TRBD1 (5 bases). V was clipped by 1 base and J by 6 bases, with 15 bases between them. Germline CDR1 SGHTA, CDR2 FQGNSA. The CDR3 runs to 15 residues. The CDR3: CASSLVAVRGDGYTF. CDR3 coding DNA: TGTGCCAGCAGCTTAGTTGCGGTCCGGGGGGATGGCTACACCTTC.

The chain is built from TRBV11-2 and TRBJ2-5, with TRBD2 matching over 11 bases. TRBJ2-7 matches the DNA end more closely, so the J call is doubtful. The CDR3 runs 19 residues. CDR1 is SGHAT, CDR2 FQNNGV, per germline. The CDR3 DNA reads as TGTGCCAGCAGCTTAGTGCCTAGGTCTAAGGCTAGCGGGAGGAACGAGCAGTACTTC. Translated: CASSLVPRSKASGRNEQYF.

This clone has only a few counts. The chain uses TRBV4-1 and TRBJ2-1, with D tentatively TRBD1 (5 bases). Trimming took off 6 bases at V and 0 bases at J, with 18 bases between the two ends. This CDR3 contains 17 residues. Germline V gene sequence: CDR1 MGHRA, CDR2 YSYEKL. The CDR3 region is CASSPIGAASSYNEQFF. The CDR3 bases are TGCGCCAGCAGTCCAATAGGGGCAGCGAGCTCCTACAATGAGCAGTTCTTC.

The chain uses TRBV2 and TRBJ2-7; 7 nucleotides align to TRBD1. The CDR3 length is 13 residues. Germline assignment: CDR1 SNHLY and CDR2 FYNNEI. The V segment lost 4 bases and the J segment 9 bases; nucleotides outside the gene matches: 9. CDR3 DNA: TGTGCCAGCAGTGTTGGGACAGCGAAATCGCAGTACTTC. Translation gives CASSVGTAKSQYF.

The gene calls are TRBV19 and TRBJ2-2; D possibly corresponds to TRBD2 (5 bases). With 8 bases removed from V and 5 bases from J, the gap between germline ends came to 18 bases. Germline CDR1 is LNHDA and CDR2 is SQIVND (reference sequence). The CDR3 loop spans 15 amino acids. Here the CDR3 reads CASLDRRLLTGELFF. In nucleotides, the CDR3 is TGTGCCAGTTTGGATCGGAGGCTCTTGACCGGGGAGCTGTTTTTT.

J is TRBJ2-7 and V is TRBV2; no clear D gene. The CDR3 runs to 11 residues. The V end lost 6 bases, the J end lost 3 bases, and 6 bases lay between the germline ends. The germline V gene has CDR1 SNHLY and CDR2 FYNNEI. CDR3 amino acids: CASRRSYEQYF. The CDR3 region has the DNA TGTGCCAGCAGGCGGAGCTACGAGCAGTACTTC.

The rearrangement uses TRBV10-3 and TRBJ2-5; D call uncertain. V shed 4 bases and J shed 0 bases, with 9 bases lying between them. Per germline, CDR1 ENHRY and CDR2 SYGVKD. This CDR3 region has 14 residues. The CDR3 spells CAISGGTYQETQYF. The CDR3 nucleotides read TGTGCCATCAGTGGCGGCACGTACCAAGAGACCCAGTACTTC.

V usage is TRBV7-9 and J usage is TRBJ2-1, with 8 nucleotides matching TRBD1. The germline CDR1 and CDR2 sequences are SEHNR and FQNEAQ (reference sequence). The CDR3 covers 15 residues. V lost 3 bases, J lost 4 bases, and 5 bases stayed unmatched. As DNA, the CDR3 is TGTGCCAGCAGCTTTTGGGACAGGCCGTACAATGAGCAGTTCTTC. This gives the protein CASSFWDRPYNEQFF.

This chain connects TRBV2 to TRBJ2-5, with 9 nucleotides matching TRBD1. J lost 2 bases, V lost 2 bases, and 6 bases had no gene match. The CDR3 length is 16 residues. Per germline, CDR1 SNHLY and CDR2 FYNNEI. CDR3: CASSELGTGWQETQYF. CDR3 in DNA: TGTGCCAGCAGTGAATTAGGGACAGGGTGGCAAGAGACCCAGTACTTC.

CDR3 amino acids: CASSPEQGFRNTIYF. The CDR3 region has the DNA TGTGCCAGCTCACCCGAACAGGGTTTTAGAAACACCATATATTTT. The chain links TRBV18 to TRBJ1-3; perhaps TRBD1 as D (6 bases). The CDR3 runs 15 residues. Germline V gene sequence: CDR1 KGHSH, CDR2 LQKENI. With 3 bases removed from V and 5 bases from J, the gap between germline ends came to 14 bases.

V is TRBV5-6 and J is TRBJ1-2; D is perhaps TRBD1 (5 bases). Germline assignment: CDR1 SGHDT and CDR2 YYEEEE. The CDR3 has 13 residues. Trimming removed 4 bases from V and 8 bases from J, with 15 bases in between. The DNA for the CDR3 is TGTGCCAGCAGCCAGGGACTAGAGGGAGGCTACACCTTC. Translating it yields CASSQGLEGGYTF.